These 9 T cell receptor beta chains came from one sample sequenced in a study of shared clonotypes between healthy human individuals. This table comes from immunoSEQ multiplex PCR, and its TCRdb copy is limited to in-frame clones, with some not included. The data hold under 600,000 clones, with approximately 79% observed a single time. Sequencing input: PBMCs. All receptors derive from a woman aged 40 to 50 in good health. Some clones in this sample may be carry-over from other donors' samples.

This clone came up a few times. The chain carries TRBV30 and TRBJ2-1; 9 positions agree with TRBD2. CDR1 and CDR2 (germline): GTSNPN, SVGIG (reference sequence). The trim removed 3 bases at V and 8 bases at J, leaving 11 bases unmatched. The CDR3 is made up of 15 amino acids. CDR3 sequence: CAWSVGLAITDEQFF. The CDR3 DNA is TGTGCCTGGAGCGTCGGACTAGCGATTACAGATGAGCAGTTCTTC.

V is TRBV7-9 and J is TRBJ2-7; D call uncertain. Germline V gene data show CDR1 as SEHNR and CDR2 as FQNEAQ (reference sequence). Trimming shortened V by 5 bases and J by 5 bases, and 16 bases separated the two germline ends. The CDR3 spans 14 residues. In nucleotides, the CDR3 is TGTGCCAGCAGCCCGGCGCTAGGGCGAAACGAGCAGTACTTC. Protein sequence: CASSPALGRNEQYF. The variable domain in full, completed from reference TRBV7-9 and TRBJ2-7, reads DTGVSQNPRHKITKRGQNVTFRCDPISEHNRLYWYRQTLGQGPEFLTYFQNEAQLEKSRLLSDRFSAERPKGSFSTLEIQRTEQGDSAMYLCASSPALGRNEQYFGPGTRLTVT.

The rearrangement joins TRBV5-1 to TRBJ2-1; 10 bases agree with TRBD2. CDR3 length: 16 residues. The ends lost 0 bases at V and 6 bases at J; junction bases unmatched: 6. Looked up from germline, CDR1 is SGHRS and CDR2 is YFSETQ. The CDR3 nucleotides read TGCGCCAGCAGCTTGGAACTAGCGGGATCTCGCAATGAGCAGTTCTTC. Protein: CASSLELAGSRNEQFF. Based on the CDR3 plus reference TRBV5-1 and TRBJ2-1, the full variable domain is KAGVTQTPRYLIKTRGQQVTLSCSPISGHRSVSWYQQTPGQGLQFLFEYFSETQRNKGNFPGRFSGRQFSNSRSEMNVSTLELGDSALYLCASSLELAGSRNEQFFGPGTRLTVL.

The J gene is TRBJ1-1, the V gene TRBV6-1; D may be TRBD1 (5 bases). Germline V gives CDR1 MNHNS, CDR2 SASEGT. CDR3 length: 14 residues. V was shortened by 8 bases and J by 0 bases, with 13 bases between the two germline ends. The DNA of the CDR3 is TGTGCCAGCCCCAGAAACAGGATGAACACTGAAGCTTTCTTT. Its translation is CASPRNRMNTEAFF.

The chain uses TRBV11-1 and TRBJ2-1; D may be TRBD1 (6 bases). The CDR3 runs 14 residues. The germline V and J ends were trimmed by 5 bases and 5 bases, with 13 bases remaining between them. Germline CDR1 and CDR2: SGHAT and FQDESV (reference sequence). This CDR3 reads CASSRQGSDNEQFF. The DNA of the CDR3 is TGTGCCAGCAGCCGGCAGGGGTCCGACAATGAGCAGTTCTTC.

This clone has ten or more counts. J is TRBJ1-6 and V is TRBV25-1, with 10 bases identical to TRBD1. V gave up 2 bases and J gave up 4 bases; unmatched junction bases: 2. CDR1 MGHDK and CDR2 SYGVNS come from the germline V gene. This CDR3 has 16 residues. The CDR3 loop reads CASSEKGQGYNSPLHF. DNA for the CDR3: TGTGCCAGCAGTGAAAAGGGACAGGGGTATAATTCACCCCTCCACTTT.

This clone was observed a few times. The rearrangement uses TRBV9 and TRBJ2-5; D possibly corresponds to TRBD1 (5 bases). V lost 6 bases and J 5 bases, leaving 20 bases between the germline ends. The CDR3 loop spans 15 amino acids. The germline CDR1 and CDR2 sequences are SGDLS and YYNGEE. In DNA form, the CDR3 reads TGTGCCAGCAATAAAATAGGGGAAGAAAGGGAGACCCAGTACTTC. Its translation is CASNKIGEERETQYF.

Points on this clone: The identical CDR3 is also encoded by other nucleotide sequences in the sample. CDR3: CASSQLAGGNEQFF. The CDR3 DNA follows: TGTGCCAGCTCGCAGCTAGCCGGGGGGAATGAGCAGTTCTTC. The rearrangement joins TRBV18 to TRBJ2-1; 7 bases agree with TRBD2. J lost 7 bases, V lost 6 bases, and 9 bases had no gene match. Germline-derived CDR1 and CDR2 are KGHSH and LQKENI. CDR3 length: 14 amino acids. The full variable domain, with the rest looked up from reference TRBV18 and TRBJ2-1, is NAGVMQNPRHLVRRRGQEARLRCSPMKGHSHVYWYRQLPEEGLKFMVYLQKENIIDESGMPKERFSAEFPKEGPSILRIQQVVRGDSAAYFCASSQLAGGNEQFFGPGTRLTVL.

The chain couples TRBV4-1 to TRBJ2-1; D is ambiguous. Germline V gene sequence: CDR1 MGHRA, CDR2 YSYEKL. V was trimmed by 0 bases and J by 5 bases, leaving 8 bases between them. The CDR3 is made up of 14 amino acids. The CDR3 coding sequence is TGCGCCAGCAGCCAAGAAATTTGGCACAATGAGCAGTTCTTC. It codes for CASSQEIWHNEQFF.